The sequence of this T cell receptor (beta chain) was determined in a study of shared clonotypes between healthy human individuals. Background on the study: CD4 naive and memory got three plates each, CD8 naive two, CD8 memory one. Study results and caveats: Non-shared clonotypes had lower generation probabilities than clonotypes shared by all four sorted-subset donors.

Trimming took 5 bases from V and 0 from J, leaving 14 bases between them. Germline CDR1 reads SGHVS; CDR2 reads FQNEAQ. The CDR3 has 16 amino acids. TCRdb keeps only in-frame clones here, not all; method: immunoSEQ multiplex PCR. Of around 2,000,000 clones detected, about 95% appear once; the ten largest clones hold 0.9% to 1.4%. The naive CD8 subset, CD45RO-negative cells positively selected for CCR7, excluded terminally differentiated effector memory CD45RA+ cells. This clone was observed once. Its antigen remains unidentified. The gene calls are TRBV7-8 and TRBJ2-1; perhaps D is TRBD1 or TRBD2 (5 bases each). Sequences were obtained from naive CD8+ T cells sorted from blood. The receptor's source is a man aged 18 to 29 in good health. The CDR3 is CASSGILGDSYNEQFF. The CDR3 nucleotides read TGTGCCAGCAGCGGCATTCTGGGGGACTCCTACAATGAGCAGTTCTTC.